These 28 T cell receptor beta chains were sequenced from one sample in a study of T cell responses to AZD1222 COVID-19 vaccine. Method: immunoSEQ multiplex PCR; TCRdb's copy keeps in-frame clones and lacks some. The data hold about 180,000 clones, with 90% observed a single time. Sequences were derived from peripheral blood, sampled on day 0 of AZD1222 vaccination. The origin of the receptors is an adult in good health.

This chain uses TRBV5-6 with TRBJ1-6; D ambiguous. The germline gives CDR1 SGHDT, CDR2 YYEEEE. This CDR3 is 17 amino acids long. Trimming left V 0 bases short and J 4 bases short, with 14 bases between. The CDR3 DNA reads as TGTGCCAGCAGCTTGGTAAAAGGACGGAGTTATAATTCACCCCTCCACTTT. This codes for CASSLVKGRSYNSPLHF.

V gene TRBV18 combines with J gene TRBJ1-3, with D tentatively TRBD1 (5 bases). There are 16 residues in the CDR3. The V gene lost 3 bases and the J gene lost 0 bases, with 12 bases spanning the gap. Germline CDR1 KGHSH, CDR2 LQKENI. CDR3 DNA: TGTGCCAGCTCACCGGCAGGGAAGGGCTCTGGAAACACCATATATTTT. Translating it yields CASSPAGKGSGNTIYF.

The V call is TRBV11-3, the J call TRBJ2-5; D remains unclear. Germline V gene sequence: CDR1 SGHNT, CDR2 YENEEA. The CDR3 loop spans 13 amino acids. V was trimmed by 4 bases and J by 5 bases, leaving 11 bases between them. The DNA for the CDR3 is TGTGCCAGCAGCTCCCCTTTCCCTGAGACCCAGTACTTC. It translates to CASSSPFPETQYF.

This chain links TRBV24-1 with TRBJ1-2, with 10 bases that match TRBD1. The CDR3 loop spans 14 amino acids. Germline V gene data show CDR1 as KGHDR and CDR2 as SFDVKD. V shed 5 bases and J 9 bases; nucleotides not matched to a gene: 8. The CDR3 DNA is TGTGCCACCAGTGCCGGGACAGGGGCCGGGAGCTACACCTTC. It encodes CATSAGTGAGSYTF.

The chain uses TRBV6-5 and TRBJ2-3; D is undetermined. V was shortened by 10 bases and J by 2 bases, with 16 bases between the two germline ends. The CDR3 is 14 residues long. Germline V gene data show CDR1 as MNHEY and CDR2 as SVGAGI. The CDR3 loop is CATPGRDDTDTQYF. The CDR3 DNA follows: TGTGCCACCCCTGGCAGAGACGACACAGATACGCAGTATTTT.

This chain connects TRBV24-1 to TRBJ1-5, with unresolved D. The CDR3 is 14 residues long. The germline CDR1 and CDR2 sequences are KGHDR and SFDVKD. The V and J ends lost 3 bases and 4 bases respectively, with 9 bases between them. CDR3 protein: CATSDPPENQPQHF. Here the CDR3 DNA reads TGTGCCACCAGTGATCCTCCCGAAAATCAGCCCCAGCATTTT.

V and J are TRBV19 and TRBJ1-2, with 7 bases lining up with TRBD1. The V gene's germline CDR1 is LNHDA and CDR2 SQIVND (reference sequence). The CDR3 length is 14 residues. The junction had 4 bases not matched to a gene; V was cut back by 6 bases and J by 0 bases. The DNA for the CDR3 is TGTGCCAGTAGGAGACAGGGATCTAACTATGGCTACACCTTC. This gives the protein CASRRQGSNYGYTF.

The chain combines TRBV7-2 with TRBJ1-3; TRBD1 matches at 7 bases. Germline V gene data show CDR1 as SGHTA and CDR2 as FQGNSA. V shed 4 bases, J shed 0 bases, and the junction held 6 bases outside the gene matches. The CDR3 has 16 amino acids. For the CDR3, the DNA is TGTGCCAGCAGCTACGGGACAGATGGCTCTGGAAACACCATATATTTT. It specifies CASSYGTDGSGNTIYF.

The V call is TRBV7-9, the J call TRBJ2-7; 12 bases map to TRBD2. J lost 5 bases, V lost 2 bases, and 4 bases had no gene match. Germline CDR1 reads SEHNR; CDR2 reads FQNEAQ (reference sequence). The CDR3 runs to 15 residues. The CDR3 sequence: CASSLTLAGGNEQYF. The CDR3 nucleotides are TGTGCCAGCAGCTTAACGCTAGCGGGGGGGAACGAGCAGTACTTC.

This chain joins TRBV7-9 and TRBJ1-1, with D possibly matching TRBD1 (5 bases). Trimming stripped 5 bases from V and 4 bases from J, with 17 bases between. CDR3 size: 15 residues. Germline V lookup: CDR1 SEHNR, CDR2 FQNEAQ (reference sequence). CDR3 loop: CASSPYGGGSTEAFF. The CDR3 coding sequence is TGTGCCAGCAGCCCTTATGGGGGGGGGAGCACTGAAGCTTTCTTT.

This rearrangement joins TRBV3-1 (or the pseudogene TRBV3-2) to TRBJ1-2; no clear D. Germline values: CDR1 LGHDT, CDR2 YNNKEL (reference sequence). Trimming pared 9 bases from V and 3 bases from J, leaving 8 bases between. The CDR3 totals 11 residues. In DNA form, the CDR3 reads TGTGCCAGTCCAACGCACTATGGCTACACCTTC. This sequence encodes CASPTHYGYTF.

The genes are TRBV28 and TRBJ2-7; TRBD2 matches 8 bases. The V gene end was trimmed by 5 bases and the J gene end by 4 bases; junction bases not matched to a gene: 13. Germline V lookup: CDR1 MDHEN, CDR2 SYDVKM. This CDR3 has 16 residues. Here the CDR3 reads CASSLLTSGKGYEQYF. In nucleotides, the CDR3 is TGTGCCAGCAGTCTCCTTACTAGCGGAAAGGGTTACGAGCAGTACTTC. The variable domain in full, with the rest retrieved from reference TRBV28 and TRBJ2-7, is DVKVTQSSRYLVKRTGEKVFLECVQDMDHENMFWYRQDPGLGLRLIYFSYDVKMKEKGDIPEGYSVSREKKERFSLILESASTNQTSMYLCASSLLTSGKGYEQYFGPGTRLTVT.

This clone was counted between two and nine times. The chain uses TRBV29-1 and TRBJ2-2; TRBD2 is a possible D gene (5 bases). The CDR3 consists of 11 residues. Per germline, CDR1 SQVTM and CDR2 ANQGSEA. Trimming shortened V by 7 bases and J by 8 bases, and 11 bases separated the two germline ends. The CDR3 nucleotides are TGCAGCGGGTTTCGACTAGGGGAGCTGTTTTTT. Protein: CSGFRLGELFF.

V usage is TRBV6-5 and J usage is TRBJ2-7; D perhaps matches TRBD1 (6 bases). V gave up 8 bases and J gave up 3 bases, with 8 bases separating them. Germline lookup yields CDR1 MNHEY and CDR2 SVGAGI. This CDR3 is built from 11 residues. CDR3 coding DNA: TGTGCCAGCGGACAGCGCTACGAGCAGTACTTC. Protein sequence: CASGQRYEQYF.

The V call is TRBV27, the J call TRBJ1-4; TRBD1 matches 9 bases. V gave up 9 bases and J gave up 5 bases; unmatched junction bases: 7. The CDR3 totals 14 residues. Germline assignment: CDR1 MNHEY and CDR2 SMNVEV (reference sequence). The CDR3 loop is CASGGGQGNEKLFF. The CDR3, as DNA: TGTGCCAGTGGCGGTGGACAGGGGAATGAAAAACTGTTTTTT.

In its sample, this clone was seen once. The genes are TRBV2 and TRBJ1-6; D unclear. V was clipped by 4 bases and J by 7 bases, with 8 bases between them. There are 13 residues in the CDR3. Germline CDR1 reads SNHLY; CDR2 reads FYNNEI. The CDR3 protein is CASSVSLNSPLHF. The DNA of the CDR3 is TGTGCCAGCAGTGTCTCCCTCAATTCACCCCTCCACTTT.

The gene calls are TRBV19 and TRBJ2-6, with D tentatively TRBD2 (6 bases). Germline V gene sequence: CDR1 LNHDA, CDR2 SQIVND (reference sequence). The CDR3 runs 15 residues. Trimming stripped 6 bases from V and 0 bases from J, with 9 bases between. The chain's CDR3 is CASRGGSSGANVLTF. The DNA for the CDR3 is TGTGCCAGTAGGGGGGGTAGCTCTGGGGCCAACGTCCTGACTTTC.

This clone showed up just once. The chain carries TRBV2 and TRBJ2-5; 11 positions match TRBD2. The CDR3 is 16 residues long. V lost 2 bases to trimming and J lost 7 bases; unmatched junction nucleotides: 9. Per germline, CDR1 SNHLY and CDR2 FYNNEI. Here the CDR3 reads CASSELPTTSGGTQYF. The CDR3 DNA sequence: TGTGCCAGCAGTGAATTACCCACTACTAGCGGGGGGACCCAGTACTTC.

The chain recombines TRBV5-4 with TRBJ1-4, with a possible D match to TRBD1 (5 bases). V dropped 0 bases and J dropped 7 bases, with 13 bases sitting between them. The CDR3 spans 15 residues. The germline V gene encodes CDR1 SGHNT and CDR2 YYREEE (reference sequence). CDR3 in amino acids: CASSLETERFEKLFF. The CDR3 DNA reads as TGTGCCAGCAGCTTGGAGACAGAAAGATTTGAAAAACTGTTTTTT.

The chain couples TRBV25-1 to TRBJ2-3; TRBD1 matches 7 bases. With V trimmed by 6 bases and J by 1 base, 7 bases remained unmatched. The CDR3 sequence is 15 residues long. The germline gives CDR1 MGHDK, CDR2 SYGVNS. This chain's CDR3 is CASRKQGRGTDTQYF. CDR3 in DNA: TGTGCCAGCAGAAAACAGGGGAGAGGCACAGATACGCAGTATTTT.

V is TRBV6-5 and J is TRBJ2-7; tentatively, D is TRBD2 (5 bases). The CDR3 totals 13 residues. Trimming took off 2 bases at V and 6 bases at J, with 11 bases between the two ends. Per germline, CDR1 MNHEY and CDR2 SVGAGI. CDR3: CASSYPSRGEQYF. The CDR3 coding sequence is TGTGCCAGCAGTTACCCGAGCCGGGGCGAGCAGTACTTC.

This chain links TRBV28 with TRBJ1-5; 7 positions match TRBD1. Losses at the gene ends were 6 bases for V and 6 bases for J; bases not matched to a gene: 8. The CDR3 is 14 residues long. Looked up from germline, CDR1 is MDHEN and CDR2 is SYDVKM. As DNA, the CDR3 is TGTGCCAGCAGCCTGATGACAGGGTCTCAGCCCCAGCATTTT. Its translation is CASSLMTGSQPQHF.

The rearrangement links TRBV15 to TRBJ2-5; D call uncertain. Trimming removed 0 bases at V and 2 bases at J, with 10 bases between. CDR1 is LNHNV, CDR2 YYDKDF, per germline (reference sequence). The CDR3 consists of 15 residues. CDR3 in amino acids: CATSREHSFQETQYF. The CDR3 bases are TGTGCCACCAGCAGAGAACACAGCTTTCAAGAGACCCAGTACTTC.

V gene TRBV5-6 combines with J gene TRBJ1-1; 7 bases line up with TRBD1. This CDR3 has 15 residues. The V segment lost 0 bases and the J segment 3 bases; nucleotides outside the gene matches: 5. Germline assignment: CDR1 SGHDT and CDR2 YYEEEE. The DNA of the CDR3 is TGTGCCAGCAGCTTGGGACAGGGAAGGGACACTGAAGCTTTCTTT. Protein product: CASSLGQGRDTEAFF. The full variable domain, with the rest looked up from reference TRBV5-6 and TRBJ1-1, is DAGVTQSPTHLIKTRGQQVTLRCSPKSGHDTVSWYQQALGQGPQFIFQYYEEEERQRGNFPDRFSGHQFPNYSSELNVNALLLGDSALYLCASSLGQGRDTEAFFGQGTRLTVV.

The chain has TRBV6-1 and TRBJ2-3, with D possibly TRBD2 on 7 matching bases. Trimming removed 6 bases from V and 2 bases from J, with 24 bases in between. From germline, CDR1 is MNHNS and CDR2 SASEGT. The CDR3 is 18 residues long. The CDR3, as DNA: TGTGCCAGCAGAGAACTGGGGGCTTGGGGGACTACCACAGATACGCAGTATTTT. Translation gives CASRELGAWGTTTDTQYF.

The gene calls are TRBV18 and TRBJ2-1; 10 nucleotides match TRBD2. The V gene end was trimmed by 3 bases and the J gene end by 8 bases; junction bases not matched to a gene: 4. The CDR3 loop spans 14 amino acids. Germline CDR1 and CDR2: KGHSH and LQKENI. The CDR3 nucleotides read TGTGCCAGCTCACCGAGCGGGGGGGCCCATGAGCAGTTCTTC. It codes for CASSPSGGAHEQFF.

J is TRBJ1-2 and V is TRBV4-1; weak D call: TRBD1 (5 bases). Between the trimmed V and J ends, which lost 1 base and 2 bases, there was a span of 14 bases. The CDR3 has 16 amino acids. Germline values: CDR1 MGHRA, CDR2 YSYEKL. This CDR3 reads CASSQGGTGENYGYTF. For the CDR3, the DNA is TGCGCCAGCAGCCAAGGGGGGACGGGGGAAAACTATGGCTACACCTTC.

The chain links TRBV5-1 to TRBJ2-7, with a weak D call TRBD2 (5 bases). The germline gives CDR1 SGHRS, CDR2 YFSETQ. V dropped 3 bases and J dropped 2 bases, with 18 bases sitting between them. The CDR3 is 16 residues long. For the CDR3, the DNA is TGCGCCAGCAGCTACCCGGAACCTAGGGAGCCCTACGAGCAGTACTTC. Translation gives CASSYPEPREPYEQYF.